Sequencing of this TCR beta chain was carried out in a study of shared clonotypes between healthy human individuals. Study outcomes and limitations: The sole specimen, blood, was sampled, and tissue repertoires likely differ.

Naive CD8 isolation took CD45RO-negative cells positively selected for CCR7 and excluded terminally differentiated effector memory CD45RA+ cells. The CDR3 extends over 17 amino acids. With 7 bases removed from V and 5 bases from J, the gap between germline ends came to 26 bases. Germline CDR1 reads SEHNR; CDR2 reads FQNEAQ (reference sequence). Concerning this clone itself: What it binds is not known.

Sequenced by immunoSEQ multiplex PCR; TCRdb stores in-frame clones only, minus some. In the table there are about 2,200,000 clones, just over 90% of which are singletons. The specimen sequenced was naive CD8+ T cells from PBMCs. The chain uses TRBV7-9 and TRBJ1-1, with a weak D call TRBD1 (5 bases). The sequence was collected from a man between 18 and 35 years old in good health. Some clones in this sample may be carry-over from other donors' samples. The CDR3 DNA is TGTGCCAGCACCCTCCCCAATGTAGTATCAGGGCGGACTGAAGCTTTCTTT. Translated, it gives CASTLPNVVSGRTEAFF.